This T cell receptor beta chain comes out of a study of tumor-infiltrating lymphocytes in primary liver carcinoma. Unsorted bulk tissue, roughly 20-34 mg of it, served as the source for co-extraction of RNA and DNA. All patients had surgically resected primary liver carcinoma. The CDR3 spans 15 residues. Germline V gene sequence: CDR1 SGHRS, CDR2 YFSETQ. V gave up 9 bases and J gave up 1 base; unmatched junction bases: 8. TCR beta cDNA was prepared out of roughly 450 ng total RNA by means of a constant-region primer. Amplification in three nested multiplex PCR rounds with slightly modified ARM-PCR gave rise to TCR beta libraries. The first two PCR rounds, nine to ten cycles each, used TRBV1-TRBV30 forward primers and a C-beta reverse primer. TCRdb ran MiXCR on the multiplex PCR reads and lists one entry per CDR3 protein. This table has about 210,000 distinct CDR3 sequences, around four fifths appearing once.

In the case of this clonotype: What it binds is not known. In this CDR3 the conserved last residue, phenylalanine or tryptophan, is missing, so a read error is likely.

Study-level findings and limits: Whereas tumor region pairs overlapped more, tumor-adjacent and tumor-blood pairs overlapped less. Roughly 7.5-25% of top clones, and no more, occurred in all five tumor regions.

The TCR comes from a man in his forties with primary liver carcinoma and hepatitis B virus infection. The sample comprised tumor tissue from primary liver carcinoma. V gene TRBV5-1 combines with J gene TRBJ2-1, with 9 bases aligning to TRBD1. The DNA of the CDR3 is TGCGCCATCGGCTTGGGGACAGGGTCCTACAATGAGCAGTTCCTC. Its translation: CAIGLGTGSYNEQFL.